This T cell receptor beta chain was recovered during a study of OX40 agonist ivuxolimab in advanced cancers. Study-level background: Ivuxolimab, an antibody that agonizes OX40 (CD134), was administered to the patients. Partial responses, seen in three patients, involved one hepatocellular carcinoma and two cutaneous melanomas.

Sequenced by immunoSEQ multiplex PCR; TCRdb stores in-frame clones only, minus some. The data contain about 68,000 clones, roughly 84% of them seen just once; the ten biggest clones take up around 1.6%. A remark on this clone: The antigen is not known.

Broader study findings: On average, a greater number of expanded clones characterised CD8+ T cells relative to CD4+. In the 0.1 to 3.0 mg/kg range, CD4+ and CD8+ blood T cells had expanded clonally by week 6.

Germline V gene lookup returns CDR1 SGDLS and CDR2 YYNGEE. The CDR3 is 13 residues long. V lost 7 bases to trimming and J lost 7 bases, with 15 bases between them. This sequence joins TRBV9 and TRBJ2-1; D is perhaps TRBD1 or TRBD2 (6 bases each). Sequences were derived from CD4+ or CD8+ T cells sorted from blood, sampled in a trial of the OX40 agonist ivuxolimab. This sequence was found in an adult with an advanced solid tumor such as melanoma, head and neck, liver or kidney cancer. CDR3 protein: CASSKTGRNEQFF. As DNA, the CDR3 is TGTGCCAGCTCTAAAACAGGGAGGAATGAGCAGTTCTTC.